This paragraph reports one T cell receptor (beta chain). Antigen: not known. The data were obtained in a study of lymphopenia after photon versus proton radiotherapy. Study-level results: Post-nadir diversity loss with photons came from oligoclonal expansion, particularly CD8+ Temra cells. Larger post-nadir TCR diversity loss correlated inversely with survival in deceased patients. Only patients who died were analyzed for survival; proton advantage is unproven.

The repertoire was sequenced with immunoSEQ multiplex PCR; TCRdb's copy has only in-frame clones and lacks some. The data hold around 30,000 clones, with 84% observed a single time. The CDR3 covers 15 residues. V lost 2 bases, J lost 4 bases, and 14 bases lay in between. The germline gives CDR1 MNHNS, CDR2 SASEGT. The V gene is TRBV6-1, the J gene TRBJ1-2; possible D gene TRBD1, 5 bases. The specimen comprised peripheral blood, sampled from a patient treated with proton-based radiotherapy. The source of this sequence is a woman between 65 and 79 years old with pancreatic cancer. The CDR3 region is CASSESGRELYGYTF. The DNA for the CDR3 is TGTGCCAGCAGTGAATCGGGACGGGAACTCTATGGCTACACCTTC.